A single sample is the source of the 18 T cell receptor beta chains below, sequenced in a study of cytomegalovirus exposure and HLA in healthy donors. PCR employed 60 Vbeta and 13 Jbeta primers. Sequencing was performed with immunoSEQ multiplex PCR; in TCRdb, only in-frame clones are kept and a portion is missing. In the table there are about 110,000 clones, around four fifths of which are singletons. The sequencing sample was made of PBMCs. These receptors all come from a man younger than 45 in good health and CMV-seropositive.

The chain combines TRBV4-3 with TRBJ2-2; unclear D gene. Trimming shortened V by 0 bases and J by 4 bases, and 9 bases separated the two germline ends. Germline V gene lookup returns CDR1 LGHNA and CDR2 YSLEER. The CDR3 has 15 amino acids. Here the CDR3 reads CASSQDRFATGELFF. The CDR3 nucleotides read TGCGCCAGCAGCCAAGATCGGTTCGCCACCGGGGAGCTGTTTTTT.

The rearrangement uses TRBV4-1 and TRBJ2-5, with D tentatively TRBD2 (5 bases). Germline CDR1 MGHRA, CDR2 YSYEKL. The CDR3 is 17 residues long. V lost 0 bases to trimming and J lost 4 bases, with 18 bases between them. The CDR3 nucleotides read TGCGCCAGCAGCCAAGAACGGCTAGCTAAAGGAGGAGAGACCCAGTACTTC. Translated: CASSQERLAKGGETQYF.

CDR3 region: CASSYGGNTEAFF. CDR3 sequence (DNA): TGTGCCAGCAGTTATGGAGGGAACACTGAAGCTTTCTTT. The J gene is TRBJ1-1, the V gene TRBV6-1; D is ambiguous. V lost 5 bases and J lost 1, with 8 bases in between. Germline values: CDR1 MNHNS, CDR2 SASEGT. This CDR3 region has 13 residues.

This clone was counted between two and nine times. The chain recombines TRBV19 with TRBJ1-1, with TRBD1 matching 10 bases. This CDR3 has 13 residues. Germline V lookup: CDR1 LNHDA, CDR2 SQIVND (reference sequence). Losses at the gene ends were 8 bases for V and 1 base for J; bases not matched to a gene: 1. CDR3 nucleotide sequence: TGTGCCAGTGGGGACAGGGGGAACACTGAAGCTTTCTTT. This codes for CASGDRGNTEAFF.

V usage is TRBV30 and J usage is TRBJ1-3; D might be TRBD1 (6 bases). Germline V gene data show CDR1 as GTSNPN and CDR2 as SVGIG (reference sequence). This CDR3 is built from 13 residues. The V end was cut by 0 bases, the J end by 9 bases, with 12 bases between. Here the CDR3 DNA reads TGTGCCTGGAGTGTAGGGGGGGGACGCACCATATATTTT. As protein: CAWSVGGGRTIYF. The full variable domain, its missing parts supplied by reference TRBV30 and TRBJ1-3, is SQTIHQWPATLVQPVGSPLSLECTVEGTSNPNLYWYRQAAGRGLQLLFYSVGIGQISSEVPQNLSASRPQDRQFILSSKKLLLSDSGFYLCAWSVGGGRTIYFGEGSWLTVV.

The chain recombines TRBV27 with TRBJ2-3; 8 nucleotides agree with TRBD2. Germline V gene sequence: CDR1 MNHEY, CDR2 SMNVEV (reference sequence). V lost 5 bases and J lost 2; bases outside the gene matches: 6. The CDR3 sequence is 15 residues long. In nucleotides, the CDR3 is TGTGCCAGCAGTGGGGATAGCGGGACCACAGATACGCAGTATTTT. It specifies CASSGDSGTTDTQYF.

This chain connects TRBV6-6 to TRBJ2-7; D perhaps matches TRBD1 (8 bases). CDR3 size: 15 residues. Trimming pared 8 bases from V and 6 bases from J, leaving 23 bases between. Germline CDR1 MNHNY, CDR2 SVGAGI (reference sequence). The CDR3 DNA is TGTGCCAGCTCGAAAAACAGGGGGGGGTCCGGCGAGCAGTACTTC. Encoded protein: CASSKNRGGSGEQYF.

The genes are TRBV7-9 and TRBJ1-4; 7 nucleotides align to TRBD1. CDR3 size: 14 residues. V lost 3 bases and J lost 9; bases outside the gene matches: 7. Germline lookup yields CDR1 SEHNR and CDR2 FQNEAQ (reference sequence). The CDR3 is CASSLGDREQKLFF. DNA of the CDR3: TGTGCCAGCAGCTTGGGAGACAGGGAGCAAAAACTGTTTTTT.

The chain joins TRBV4-2 to TRBJ2-1; D is unclear. The V end was cut by 0 bases, the J end by 9 bases, with 9 bases between. This CDR3 contains 13 residues. Germline V gene data show CDR1 as LGHNA and CDR2 as YNFKEQ. The CDR3 loop reads CASSQDPGGEQFF. For the CDR3, the DNA is TGTGCCAGCAGCCAAGATCCGGGTGGTGAGCAGTTCTTC.

This rearrangement joins TRBV6-6 to TRBJ1-3; maybe TRBD1 (5 bases). This CDR3 has 16 residues. Germline V lookup: CDR1 MNHNY, CDR2 SVGAGI (reference sequence). V gave up 4 bases and J gave up 1 base, with 14 bases separating them. DNA of the CDR3: TGTGCCAGCAGTTCTAGGACACCCGGATCTGGAAACACCATATATTTT. Translating gives CASSSRTPGSGNTIYF.

As regards this clone: This sample also contains other DNA sequences that code for the same CDR3. This chain connects TRBV5-1 to TRBJ1-4; D might be TRBD1 (5 bases). The CDR3 contains 14 residues. The V gene's germline CDR1 is SGHRS and CDR2 YFSETQ. Trimming left V 0 bases short and J 8 bases short, with 11 bases between. Written as DNA, the CDR3 is TGCGCCAGCAGCTTGGGAAGGGGCGAAGAAAAACTGTTTTTT. Translated: CASSLGRGEEKLFF. Using reference TRBV5-1 and TRBJ1-4 for the parts outside the CDR3, the full variable domain is KAGVTQTPRYLIKTRGQQVTLSCSPISGHRSVSWYQQTPGQGLQFLFEYFSETQRNKGNFPGRFSGRQFSNSRSEMNVSTLELGDSALYLCASSLGRGEEKLFFGSGTQLSVL.

V gene TRBV5-3 combines with J gene TRBJ2-1; 11 nucleotides match TRBD2. TRBV5-3 is assigned to the ORF class and has an uncertain function. This CDR3 contains 18 residues. The J segment lost 8 bases and the V segment lost 3 bases, leaving 16 bases of the junction unmatched. CDR3 nucleotides: TGTGCCAGAAGCTCCCAGAAACTTAGACTAGCGGGGATAGATGAGCAGTTCTTC. Protein: CARSSQKLRLAGIDEQFF.

This sequence joins TRBV6-8 and TRBJ2-5; D not certain. The J call is doubtful: the DNA matches TRBJ2-7 better. The CDR3 covers 12 residues. Germline CDR1 reads MNHGY; CDR2 reads SAAAGT. This chain's CDR3 is CASSIRKAEQYF. For the CDR3, the DNA is TGTGCCAGCAGTATCAGGAAGGCCGAGCAGTACTTC.

The CDR3 sequence: CASRGEGLYTF. The CDR3 bases are TGTGCCAGCAGGGGAGAGGGCCTCTACACCTTC. The chain couples TRBV6-6 to TRBJ1-2; D remains ambiguous. CDR1 is MNHNY and CDR2 is SVGAGI in the germline V gene (reference sequence). V lost 6 bases and J 10 bases, leaving 12 bases between the germline ends. This CDR3 is built from 11 residues.

The CDR3 sequence: CASSTGTSGANVLTF. The CDR3 DNA sequence: TGTGCCAGCAGTACAGGGACCTCTGGGGCCAACGTCCTGACTTTC. The chain is built from TRBV6-1 and TRBJ2-6, with D perhaps TRBD1 (6 bases). The CDR3 is 15 amino acids. Germline V CDR1 and CDR2: MNHNS, SASEGT. V was shortened by 5 bases and J by 0 bases, with 8 bases between the two germline ends.

This clone came up once. The chain combines TRBV27 with TRBJ2-5; 7 bases fit TRBD1. The CDR3 length is 17 residues. In germline, CDR1 is MNHEY, CDR2 SMNVEV (reference sequence). V trimming: 6 bases; J trimming: 2 bases; junction bases outside the gene matches: 15. CDR3 coding DNA: TGTGCCAGCAGACAAGCAACAGGGGTCCTAGGGCAAGAGACCCAGTACTTC. It is translated as CASRQATGVLGQETQYF.

The genes are TRBV28 and TRBJ2-3; weak D call: TRBD2 (7 bases). Germline values: CDR1 MDHEN, CDR2 SYDVKM. The CDR3 is 16 amino acids. The V end was cut by 6 bases, the J end by 1 base, with 17 bases between. This CDR3 is CASRVARGAGTDTQYF. CDR3 DNA: TGTGCCAGCAGAGTAGCACGGGGGGCCGGCACAGATACGCAGTATTTT.

Written as DNA, the CDR3 is TGTGCCAGCAGCCAGCCACAGGAGAAGACCTACGAGCAGTACTTC. It encodes CASSQPQEKTYEQYF. The rearrangement uses TRBV4-2 and TRBJ2-7; D might be TRBD1 (5 bases). Germline CDR1 LGHNA, CDR2 YNFKEQ. V was cut by 3 bases and J by 2 bases, with 14 bases left in between. The CDR3 is 15 amino acids.